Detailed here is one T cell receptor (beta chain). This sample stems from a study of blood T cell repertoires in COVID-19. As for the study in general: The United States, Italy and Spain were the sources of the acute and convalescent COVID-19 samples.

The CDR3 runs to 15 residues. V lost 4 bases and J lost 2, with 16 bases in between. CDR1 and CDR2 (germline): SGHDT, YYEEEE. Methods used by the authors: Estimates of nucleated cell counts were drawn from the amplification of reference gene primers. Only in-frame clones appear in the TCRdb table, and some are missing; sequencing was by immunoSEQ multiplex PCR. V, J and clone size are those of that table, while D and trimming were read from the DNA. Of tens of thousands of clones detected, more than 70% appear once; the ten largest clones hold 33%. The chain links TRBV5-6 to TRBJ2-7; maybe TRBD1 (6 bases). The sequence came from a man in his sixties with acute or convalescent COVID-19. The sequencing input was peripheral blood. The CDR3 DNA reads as TGTGCCAGCAGCCCTCAGGGGCGAAGTACCTACGAGCAGTACTTC. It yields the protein CASSPQGRSTYEQYF.